The source of this T cell receptor (beta chain) is a study of T cell responses to AZD1222 COVID-19 vaccine. This clone was picked up a small number of times. Antigen unknown. Regarding the study as a whole: Mostly white British, mostly female donors; authors suggested clonal diversity may be underestimated. At baseline, just 6 or 7 AZD1222 recipients tested seropositive.

The CDR3 has 17 amino acids. Profiling relied on immunoSEQ multiplex PCR, and the TCRdb table lists in-frame clones only, not all of them. The sample carries about 120,000 clones, 80% to 90% recorded once. The source material was peripheral blood, sampled on day 0 of AZD1222 vaccination. J is TRBJ2-1 and V is TRBV1; TRBD2 is taken as the D call from the table, unchecked against the DNA. TRBV1 is a recognized pseudogene. This receptor was identified in an adult in good health. CDR3 protein: CTSSQVWLAGGINEQFF. CDR3 nucleotide sequence: TGCACCAGCAGCCAAGTTTGGCTAGCGGGAGGTATCAATGAGCAGTTCTTC.